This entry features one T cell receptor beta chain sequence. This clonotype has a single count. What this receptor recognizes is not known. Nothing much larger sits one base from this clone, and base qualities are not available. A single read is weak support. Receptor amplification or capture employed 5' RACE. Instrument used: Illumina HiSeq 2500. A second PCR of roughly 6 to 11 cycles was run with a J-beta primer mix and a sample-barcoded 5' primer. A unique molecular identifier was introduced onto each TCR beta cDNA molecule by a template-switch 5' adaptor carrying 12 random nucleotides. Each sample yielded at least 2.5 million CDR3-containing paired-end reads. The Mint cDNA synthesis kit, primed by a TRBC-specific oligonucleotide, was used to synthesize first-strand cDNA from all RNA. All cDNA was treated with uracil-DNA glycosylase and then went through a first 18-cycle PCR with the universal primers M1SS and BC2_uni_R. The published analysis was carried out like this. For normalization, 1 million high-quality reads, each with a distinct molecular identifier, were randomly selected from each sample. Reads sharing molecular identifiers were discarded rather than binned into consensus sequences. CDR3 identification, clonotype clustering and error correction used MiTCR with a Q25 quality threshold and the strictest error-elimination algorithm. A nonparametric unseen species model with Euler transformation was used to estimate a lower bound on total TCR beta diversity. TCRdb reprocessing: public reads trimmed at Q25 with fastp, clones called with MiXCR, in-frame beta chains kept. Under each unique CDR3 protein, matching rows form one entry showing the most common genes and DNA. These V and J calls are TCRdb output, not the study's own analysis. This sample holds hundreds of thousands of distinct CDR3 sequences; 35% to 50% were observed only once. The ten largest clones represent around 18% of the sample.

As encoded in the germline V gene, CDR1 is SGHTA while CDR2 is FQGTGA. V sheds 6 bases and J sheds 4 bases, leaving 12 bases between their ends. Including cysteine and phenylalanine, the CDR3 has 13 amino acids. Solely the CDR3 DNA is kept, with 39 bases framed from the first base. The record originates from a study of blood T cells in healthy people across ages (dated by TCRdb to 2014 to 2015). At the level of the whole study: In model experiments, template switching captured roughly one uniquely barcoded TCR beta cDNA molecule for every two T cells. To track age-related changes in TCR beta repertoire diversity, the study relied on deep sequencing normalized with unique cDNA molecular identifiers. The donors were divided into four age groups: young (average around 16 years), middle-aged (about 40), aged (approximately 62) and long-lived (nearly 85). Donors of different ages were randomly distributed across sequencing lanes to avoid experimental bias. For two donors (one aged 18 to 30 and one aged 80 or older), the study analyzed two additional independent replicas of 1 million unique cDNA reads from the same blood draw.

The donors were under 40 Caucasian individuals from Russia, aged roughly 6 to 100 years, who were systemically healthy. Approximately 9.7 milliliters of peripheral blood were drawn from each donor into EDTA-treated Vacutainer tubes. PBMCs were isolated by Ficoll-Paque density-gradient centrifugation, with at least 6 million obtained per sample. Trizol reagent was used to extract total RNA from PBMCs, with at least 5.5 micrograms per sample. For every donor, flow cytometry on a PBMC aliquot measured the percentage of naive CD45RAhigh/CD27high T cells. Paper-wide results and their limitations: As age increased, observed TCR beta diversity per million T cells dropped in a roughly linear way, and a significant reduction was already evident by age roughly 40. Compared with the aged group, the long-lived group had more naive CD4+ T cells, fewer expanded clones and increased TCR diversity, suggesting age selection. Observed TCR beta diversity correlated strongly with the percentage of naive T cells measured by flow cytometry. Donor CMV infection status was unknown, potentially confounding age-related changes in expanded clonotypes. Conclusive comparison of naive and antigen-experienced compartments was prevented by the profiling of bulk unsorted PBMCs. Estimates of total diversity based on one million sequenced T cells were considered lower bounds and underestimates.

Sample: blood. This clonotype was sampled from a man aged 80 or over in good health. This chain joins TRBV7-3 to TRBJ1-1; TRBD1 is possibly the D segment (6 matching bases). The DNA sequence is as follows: TGTGCCAGCAGATCGGACAGTAGCACTGAAGCTTTCTTT. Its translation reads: CASRSDSSTEAFF.